These 17 T cell receptor beta chains were all obtained from the same sample, sequenced in a study of T cell clonality in common variable immunodeficiency. Whole-study findings and limits: Reportedly, TCR beta sequences from common variable immunodeficiency showed fewer deletions and N-nucleotide insertions.

TCRdb's table, derived via immunoSEQ multiplex PCR, lists solely in-frame clones and lacks some. The sample is made up of approximately 20,000 clones, none counted only once. No cognate antigen is known for these TCRs. The source material was peripheral blood mononuclear cells. The receptors stem from a human donor with common variable immunodeficiency.

This clone appeared many times. The CDR3 extends 3 residues past the end of the read, so its final part is completed from the germline J gene. The chain links TRBV29-1 to TRBJ2-3; 9 bases are shared with TRBD1. The CDR3 is 15 amino acids. Germline CDR1 SQVTM, CDR2 ANQGSEA. Trimming cost V 0 bases and J 4 bases; bases outside gene matches: 5. The CDR3 loop reads CSVEENRGLADTQYF. CDR3 DNA (partial): TGCAGCGTTGAAGAGAACAGGGGGCTGGCAGATACG.

A remark on this clone: The read gets to within 3 residues of the CDR3 end, and the germline J gene fills in the rest. The rearrangement uses TRBV30 and TRBJ2-1, with 9 bases matching TRBD2. V gave up 8 bases and J gave up 3 bases; unmatched junction bases: 5. CDR3 length equals 13 residues. Germline V CDR1 and CDR2: GTSNPN, SVGIG (reference sequence). The sequenced part of the CDR3 DNA is TGTGCCAGAACTAGCGGGTACTACAATGAG. As protein: CARTSGYYNE. The entire CDR3 protein is CARTSGYYNEQFF.

This clone was seen repeatedly, ten times or more. The read falls 3 residues short of the CDR3 end, and the missing part is taken from the germline J gene. The J gene is TRBJ1-2, the V gene TRBV7-3; the D is unclear. Germline assignment: CDR1 SGHTA and CDR2 FQGTGA. The CDR3 covers 13 residues. V lost 5 bases, J lost 0 bases, and 7 bases lay in between. The CDR3 loop reads CASSATANYGYTF. The CDR3 bases that were read are TGTGCCAGCAGCGCAACAGCTAACTATGGC.

The sample holds a few counts of this clone. The CDR3 goes on 3 residues after the read ends, and that part is filled in from the germline J gene. The chain carries TRBV18 and TRBJ2-2, with D uncertain. Trimming pared 3 bases from V and 9 bases from J, leaving 20 bases between. The CDR3 length is 16 residues. Germline V gene lookup returns CDR1 KGHSH and CDR2 LQKENI. The chain's CDR3 is CASSPDPETFFRELFF. The part of the CDR3 DNA that was read is TGTGCCAGCTCACCCGACCCCGAGACTTTCTTCCGGGAG.

In this sample, this clone turned up a few times. The CDR3 extends 3 residues past the end of the read, so its final part is completed from the germline J gene. The chain links TRBV19 to TRBJ2-2; 8 nucleotides match TRBD1. Germline V gene lookup returns CDR1 LNHDA and CDR2 SQIVND (reference sequence). The junction had 13 bases not matched to a gene; V was cut back by 7 bases and J by 0 bases. This CDR3 comprises 18 residues. The chain's CDR3 is CASTRRGQGATNTGELFF. The DNA read from the CDR3 is TGTGCCAGTACTCGGCGGGGCCAGGGGGCTACGAACACCGGGGAG.

This clone was counted many times. The read ends 3 residues early relative to the CDR3; the germline J gene fills the gap. The J gene is TRBJ1-1, the V gene TRBV11-3; TRBD1 matches at 7 bases. The germline CDR1 and CDR2 sequences are SGHNT and YENEEA. There are 12 residues in the CDR3. The CDR3 region is CASSTAGQKAFF. The sequenced part of the CDR3 DNA is TGTGCCAGCAGCACAGCGGGACAGAAA. The variable domain in full, with the rest retrieved from reference TRBV11-3 and TRBJ1-1, is EAGVVQSPRYKIIEKKQPVAFWCNPISGHNTLYWYLQNLGQGPELLIRYENEEAVDDSQLPKDRFSAERLKGVDSTLKIQPAELGDSAVYLCASSTAGQKAFFGQGTRLTVV.

This clone was seen more than once but under ten times. The DNA read from the CDR3 is TGCAGTGCTAGGTACCGGGACAGGGGGCTCCATGAG. As protein: CSARYRDRGLHE. The whole CDR3 sequence reads CSARYRDRGLHEQFF. The rearrangement links TRBV20-1 to TRBJ2-1, with 12 bases lining up with TRBD1. The read ends 3 residues before the CDR3 terminus; that terminus is restored from the germline J gene. This CDR3 has 15 amino acids. Germline lookup yields CDR1 DFQATT and CDR2 SNEGSKA (reference sequence). Trimming took 3 bases from V and 8 from J; bases not matched to a gene: 8.

The table lists this clone with a few counts. The sequenced fragment ends 3 residues before the CDR3 boundary, so the rest is inferred from the germline J gene. The chain is built from TRBV19 and TRBJ1-2; D possibly corresponds to TRBD1 (5 bases). Trimming stripped 7 bases from V and 5 bases from J, with 14 bases between. Germline CDR1 reads LNHDA; CDR2 reads SQIVND (reference sequence). The CDR3 consists of 13 residues. The sequenced CDR3 bases are TGTGCCAGTATCCAGGGAATTCAATATGGC. Residues: CASIQGIQYG. The full-length CDR3 reads as CASIQGIQYGYTF.

This clone turned up a few times. Read data end 3 residues before the CDR3 end; the end is taken from the germline J gene. The chain couples TRBV30 to TRBJ2-3, with D unresolved. The CDR3 is made up of 11 amino acids. CDR1 GTSNPN and CDR2 SVGIG come from the germline V gene (reference sequence). The sequenced part of the CDR3 DNA is TGTGCCTGGATTGACTCCTCGGCG. Translating gives CAWIDSSA. The complete CDR3 reads CAWIDSSAQYF.

This clone has a count of ten or more. The chain's CDR3 is CASSERQGLGAKNIQYF. CDR3 DNA, as far as it was read: TGCGCCAGCAGCGAACGACAGGGCTTGGGGGCCAAAAACATT. The rearrangement uses TRBV5-1 and TRBJ2-4, with TRBD1 matching 7 bases. The read terminates 3 residues before the CDR3 end, so the remaining end is supplied by the germline J gene. This CDR3 is built from 17 residues. Germline CDR1 is SGHRS and CDR2 is YFSETQ. V gave up 4 bases and J gave up 1 base; unmatched junction bases: 11.

Turning to this clone: The CDR3 end is not reached by the read, which stops 3 residues before it; the germline J gene fills it in. The chain combines TRBV7-6 with TRBJ2-5; 7 positions match TRBD2. Unmatched junction bases numbered 8, after V lost 5 bases and J lost 2 bases. In germline, CDR1 is SGHVS, CDR2 FNYEAQ. The CDR3 is 15 residues long. The covered CDR3 bases are TGTGCCAGCAGCCAAGCGGGGCGATCTCAAGAGACC. Translated, it gives CASSQAGRSQET. The entire CDR3 sequence reads CASSQAGRSQETQYF.

In this sample, this clone turned up many times. The read halts 3 residues ahead of the CDR3 end, with the missing end drawn from the germline J gene. The V call is TRBV7-9, the J call TRBJ2-7; TRBD1 agrees at 8 bases. The CDR3 is 14 residues long. The germline V gene has CDR1 SEHNR and CDR2 FQNEAQ (reference sequence). V shed 5 bases and J 3 bases; nucleotides not matched to a gene: 6. The part of the CDR3 DNA that was read is TGTGCCAGCAGCCTATCCGGGACAGGCTACGAG. It encodes CASSLSGTGYE. The full CDR3 protein is CASSLSGTGYEQYF.

For this clone: Sequencing ends 3 residues short of the CDR3 end; the germline J gene provides the rest. The rearrangement joins TRBV7-6 to TRBJ2-7; D unresolved. The V gene lost 0 bases and the J gene lost 6 bases, with 6 bases spanning the gap. This CDR3 is 12 amino acids long. Germline assignment: CDR1 SGHVS and CDR2 FNYEAQ. CDR3 DNA (partial): TGTGCCAGCAGCTTAGCGCGCGGCGAG. Translating it yields CASSLARGE. The complete CDR3 sequence is CASSLARGEQYF. The complete variable domain, with remaining parts taken from reference TRBV7-6 and TRBJ2-7, reads GAGVSQSPRYKVTKRGQDVALRCDPISGHVSLYWYRQALGQGPEFLTYFNYEAQQDKSGLPNDRFSAERPEGSISTLTIQRTEQRDSAMYRCASSLARGEQYFGPGTRLTVT.

To note about this clone: The observed sequence ends 3 residues before the CDR3 terminus, with the missing tail filled in from the germline J gene. The rearrangement links TRBV7-9 to TRBJ2-1; D gene ambiguous. The CDR3 totals 11 residues. The germline CDR1 and CDR2 sequences are SEHNR and FQNEAQ (reference sequence). V dropped 3 bases and J dropped 5 bases, with 2 bases sitting between them. CDR3 loop: CASSFNNEQFF. The DNA read from the CDR3 is TGTGCCAGCAGCTTCAACAATGAG.

This clone has just a few counts. The read ends 3 residues early relative to the CDR3; the germline J gene fills the gap. The V call is TRBV19, the J call TRBJ2-7, with D hard to call. Per germline, CDR1 LNHDA and CDR2 SQIVND (reference sequence). There are 13 residues in the CDR3. V lost 3 bases, J lost 2 bases, and 8 bases lay in between. CDR3 protein: CASSIGGTYEQYF. CDR3 bases read: TGTGCCAGTAGTATTGGCGGAACCTACGAG.

This clone is deemed medium-sized. The read is 3 residues too short to cover the CDR3 end, so that end is filled in from the germline J gene. V is TRBV7-2 and J is TRBJ2-7; weak D call: TRBD2 (5 bases). Trimming cost V 3 bases and J 2 bases, with 11 bases left between them. The germline gives CDR1 SGHTA, CDR2 FQGNSA. CDR3 length equals 14 residues. CDR3 region: CASSFRTPAYEQYF. CDR3 DNA (partial): TGTGCCAGCAGCTTTCGGACTCCTGCCTACGAG.

This clone appeared a few times. The read gets to within 3 residues of the CDR3 end, and the germline J gene fills in the rest. The J gene is TRBJ2-2, the V gene TRBV19; 7 bases are a match to TRBD2. CDR1 is LNHDA and CDR2 is SQIVND in the germline V gene (reference sequence). Trimming removed 5 bases from V and 4 bases from J; junction bases left unmatched: 10. The CDR3 consists of 16 residues. The CDR3 region is CASSPQAGWGTGELFF. The DNA read from the CDR3 is TGTGCCAGTAGTCCCCAAGCGGGATGGGGCACCGGGGAG.